This T cell receptor beta chain was captured by sequencing in a study of molecular identifiers for immune sequencing clone quantification. From the PCR reads, TCRdb called clonotypes with MiXCR, one entry per CDR3 protein. Here the sample spans about 510,000 distinct CDR3 sequences, around 21% being singletons. Study-wide results and limits: Clones exceeding 20 RNA copies carried over 97% of effector molecules but under 1% of naive-cell molecules.

This clonotype was picked up many times. Its antigen is unidentified. Each library that profiled naive CD8 cells came from roughly 18,000 to 920,000 sorted cells with 10%, 30% or 50% RNA. Naive CD8 T cells, phenotype CD8+CD4-CCR7+CD45RA+, were sorted. The specimen sequenced was naive CD8+ T cells from blood, with Jurkat cell RNA spiked in. The subset: FACS-sorted CD8+CD4-CCR7+CD45RA+ naive T cells. This sequence originates from a human donor in good health. Some libraries in this study had Jurkat cell RNA spiked in.

CDR3 DNA: TGTGCCAGCAGCTGGTTGGCAGCGAACACTGAAGCTTTCTTT. Translating gives CASSWLAANTEAFF. The genes are TRBV5-4 and TRBJ1-1; no firm D call. V gave up 3 bases and J gave up 1 base, with 10 bases separating them. This CDR3 is 14 amino acids long. Germline V gene data show CDR1 as SGHNT and CDR2 as YYREEE (reference sequence).